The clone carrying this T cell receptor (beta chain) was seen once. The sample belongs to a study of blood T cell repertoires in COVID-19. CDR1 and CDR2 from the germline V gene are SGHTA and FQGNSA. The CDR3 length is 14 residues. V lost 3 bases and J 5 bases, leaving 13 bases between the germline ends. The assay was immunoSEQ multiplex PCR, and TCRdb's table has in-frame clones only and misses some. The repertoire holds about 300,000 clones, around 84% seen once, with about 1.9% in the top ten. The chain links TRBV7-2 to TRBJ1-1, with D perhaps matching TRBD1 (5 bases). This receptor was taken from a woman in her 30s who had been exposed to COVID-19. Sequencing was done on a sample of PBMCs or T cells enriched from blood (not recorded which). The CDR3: CASSLGPGQTEAFF. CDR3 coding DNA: TGTGCCAGCAGCTTGGGGCCAGGGCAGACTGAAGCTTTCTTT.